The 10 T cell receptor beta chains given below trace back to one sample, sequenced in a study of vaccination effects on CD4 cells after COVID-19. Profiled with immunoSEQ multiplex PCR; TCRdb holds only in-frame clones, not every one. The data hold 24,000 or so clones, with around 76% observed a single time. CD4+ T cells specific for antigen were expanded with viral peptide pools by the ViraFEST assay before sequencing. With approximately 9 days of culture completed, CD4+ T cells were isolated. Vaccination of participants consisted of two doses of either the BNT162b2 or mRNA-1273 vaccine. Their target antigens are unknown. The sequencing used CD4+ T cells from PBMCs cultured with HCoV-229E spike peptides, collected after COVID-19 vaccination. These TCRs come from a human donor who received a COVID-19 vaccine.

The V gene is TRBV6-4, the J gene TRBJ1-4; no clear D. V was trimmed by 3 bases and J by 7 bases, leaving 18 bases between them. Looked up from germline, CDR1 is MRHNA and CDR2 is SNTAGT. The CDR3 is made up of 16 amino acids. CDR3 sequence reads: CASSERPRRGGEKLFF. CDR3 DNA: TGTGCCAGCAGTGAACGTCCACGTCGGGGAGGTGAAAAACTGTTTTTT.

This clone was seen only once. J is TRBJ2-3 and V is TRBV29-1, with TRBD1 as a possible D gene (6 bases). The V gene's germline CDR1 is SQVTM and CDR2 ANQGSEA. The CDR3 consists of 14 residues. V lost 4 bases to trimming and J lost 1 base, with 12 bases between them. The CDR3, as DNA: TGCAGCGTTGTAGGGGGAGTCGGCACAGATACGCAGTATTTT. As protein: CSVVGGVGTDTQYF.

J is TRBJ2-7 and V is TRBV12-1; TRBD2, the table's D call, was not compared with the DNA. TRBV12-1 is termed a pseudogene. The CDR3 length is 21 residues. The CDR3 bases are TGTGCCACAAAGACAACCCCCAACCCCCTTAATCCGGGACTAGCGGGAGTCGAGCAGTACTTC. This translates into CATKTTPNPLNPGLAGVEQYF.

V usage is TRBV28 and J usage is TRBJ2-4; tentatively, D is TRBD2 (5 bases). This CDR3 region has 13 residues. Germline V CDR1 and CDR2: MDHEN, SYDVKM. Trimming left V 5 bases short and J 5 bases short, with 10 bases between. CDR3 loop: CASSPGSENIQYF. The CDR3 DNA reads TGTGCCAGCAGTCCGGGATCGGAAAACATTCAGTACTTC.

The rearrangement links TRBV7-9 to TRBJ1-3; the match to TRBD1 covers 9 bases. The germline V gene has CDR1 SEHNR and CDR2 FQNEAQ (reference sequence). Trimming cost V 1 base and J 15 bases; bases outside gene matches: 1. The CDR3 runs 11 residues. In nucleotides, the CDR3 is TGTGCCAGCAGCTTAGACAGGGGGCAATATTTT. It translates to CASSLDRGQYF.

The CDR3 DNA is TGCGCCAGCAGTCGGACTAGCGGGGCGAACACCGGGGAGCTGTTTTTT. This codes for CASSRTSGANTGELFF. The chain has TRBV5-1 and TRBJ2-2; 12 bases are shared with TRBD2. CDR1 and CDR2 (germline): SGHRS, YFSETQ. The CDR3 consists of 16 residues. V gave up 5 bases and J gave up 0 bases; unmatched junction bases: 2. The variable domain in full, completed from reference TRBV5-1 and TRBJ2-2, reads KAGVTQTPRYLIKTRGQQVTLSCSPISGHRSVSWYQQTPGQGLQFLFEYFSETQRNKGNFPGRFSGRQFSNSRSEMNVSTLELGDSALYLCASSRTSGANTGELFFGEGSRLTVL.

This clone was observed a few times. The chain has TRBV5-1 and TRBJ2-2, with TRBD1 identical over 7 bases. Germline lookup yields CDR1 SGHRS and CDR2 YFSETQ. This CDR3 is 15 amino acids long. The junction had 3 bases not matched to a gene; V was cut back by 4 bases and J by 0 bases. The CDR3 loop reads CASSLGTANTGELFF. CDR3 bases: TGCGCCAGCAGCCTGGGGACAGCGAACACCGGGGAGCTGTTTTTT.

The chain joins TRBV3-1 (or the pseudogene TRBV3-2) to TRBJ2-7; D unresolved. Trimming stripped 2 bases from V and 1 base from J, with 0 bases between. Germline loops: CDR1 LGHDT, CDR2 YNNKEL (reference sequence). The CDR3 runs to 11 residues. The CDR3 here is CASSQSYEQYF. The CDR3 DNA follows: TGTGCCAGCAGCCAATCCTACGAGCAGTACTTC.

The chain has TRBV7-2 and TRBJ2-1; D remains ambiguous. The V end was cut by 2 bases, the J end by 3 bases, with 14 bases between. The CDR3 spans 16 residues. Germline V CDR1 and CDR2: SGHTA, FQGNSA. In nucleotides, the CDR3 is TGTGCCAGCAGCTTATCCCGACTCGTCCGCTACAATGAGCAGTTCTTC. Protein product: CASSLSRLVRYNEQFF.

The chain combines TRBV6-5 with TRBJ1-2; possibly TRBD1 for D (5 bases). Deletions cut 3 bases from V and 13 bases from J, with 15 bases between. The germline CDR1 and CDR2 sequences are MNHEY and SVGAGI. This CDR3 has 12 amino acids. CDR3 loop: CASSYAGGGSTF. CDR3 DNA: TGTGCCAGCAGTTATGCGGGCGGGGGATCCACCTTC.